Listed below are T cell receptor beta chains from one sample, sequenced in a study of blood T cell repertoires in COVID-19. The table came from immunoSEQ multiplex PCR; TCRdb's copy has only in-frame clones and leaves some out. The sample contains some 250,000 clones, approximately 82% of which appear only once. The sample consisted of peripheral blood. Receptors originate from a middle-aged man with active or convalescent COVID-19. Both conserved end residues are part of each CDR3. A D gene is named only where the DNA matches it firmly. Only some rows state a clone size, as once, few, many or a class for expanded clones.

13 TRBJ1-1 NA NA TRBV27 TGTGCCAGCAGTAAACAGCTGAACACTGAAGCTTTCTTT CASSKQLNTEAFF
13 TRBJ2-7 NA NA TRBV6-5 TGTGCCAGCAGTTACTCCAGGGGATTCGAGCAGTACTTC CASSYSRGFEQYF
15 TRBJ2-3 NA NA TRBV7-3 TGTGCCAGCACCGCTGGGGGGGGCCGCACAGATACGCAGTATTTT CASTAGGGRTDTQYF
15 TRBJ2-6 NA NA TRBV19 TGTGCCACCGCCCTTTCACCGAGAGGGGCCAACGTCCTGACTTTC CATALSPRGANVLTF
13 TRBJ1-2 NA few TRBV5-5 TGTGCCAGCAGCTTGCTGACAGACTATGGCTACACCTTC CASSLLTDYGYTF
14 TRBJ2-1 TRBD1 NA TRBV24-1 TGTGCCATCTCCGGGACAGGGGGAGTAAATGAGCAGTTCTTC CAISGTGGVNEQFF
16 TRBJ1-5 NA NA TRBV28 TGTGCCAGCACCACTTATGGGGGGGATAGCAATCAGCCCCAGCATTTT CASTTYGGDSNQPQHF
14 TRBJ1-1 NA NA TRBV4-1 TGCGCCAGCAGCCAAGTAGACAAAAACACTGAAGCTTTCTTT CASSQVDKNTEAFF
20 TRBJ2-3 NA NA TRBV24-1 TGTGCCACCAGTGATGCACCCGCAGGGCGACTGGCTATAGGCACAGATACGCAGTATTTT CATSDAPAGRLAIGTDTQYF
14 TRBJ1-2 TRBD1 NA TRBV27 TGTGCCAGCAGTGCCCAGGGACAGGGAAATGGCTACACCTTC CASSAQGQGNGYTF
14 TRBJ1-1 NA NA TRBV6-5 TGTGCCAGCAGTTTCCCCGAGGAGGCAACCGAAGCTTTCTTT CASSFPEEATEAFF
13 TRBJ2-7 NA NA TRBV14 TGTGCCAGCAGCCTTCTAAACCCCTACGAGCAGTACTTC CASSLLNPYEQYF
15 TRBJ1-2 TRBD1 NA TRBV6-5 TGTGCCAGCAGTTACTTAGGACAGGGTGGATATGGCTACACCTTC CASSYLGQGGYGYTF
15 TRBJ1-4 NA NA TRBV30 TGTGCCTGGAGTGTAGGGGCAACCGGCGGTGAAAAACTGTTTTTT CAWSVGATGGEKLFF
14 TRBJ2-1 NA NA TRBV5-1 TGCGCCAGCAACTCTCCGAGCTCCTACAATGAGCAGTTCTTC CASNSPSSYNEQFF
14 TRBJ2-5 TRBD2 NA TRBV7-9 TGTGCCAGCAGCCCGGGGGGAATCCAAGAGACCCAGTACTTC CASSPGGIQETQYF
12 TRBJ1-1 NA NA TRBV2 TGTGCCACCCCGGACGGGGGAACTGAAGCTTTCTTT CATPDGGTEAFF
15 TRBJ1-2 TRBD1 NA TRBV6-5 TGTGCCAGCAGTCCCGGGACAGGGGCGAACTATGGCTACACCTTC CASSPGTGANYGYTF
14 TRBJ2-5 NA NA TRBV2 TGTGCCAGCATGCGGGCAGGGGTTCGGGAGACCCAGTACTTC CASMRAGVRETQYF
13 TRBJ1-2 TRBD1 once TRBV2 TGTGCCAGCAGCGACAGGGACCGGAATGGCTACACCTTC CASSDRDRNGYTF
16 TRBJ2-3 TRBD2 NA TRBV5-4 TGTGCCAGCAGCTTGGGTAGCGGGAAGAGCACAGATACGCAGTATTTT CASSLGSGKSTDTQYF
13 TRBJ1-1 NA NA TRBV25-1 TGTGCCACCCTGGGAGTTTTGAACACTGAAGCTTTCTTT CATLGVLNTEAFF
15 TRBJ2-1 TRBD2 NA TRBV19 TGTGCCAGTAGTATAAAGGGACTAGCGGGCAATGAGCAGTTCTTC CASSIKGLAGNEQFF
15 TRBJ1-1 TRBD1 NA TRBV7-3 TGTGCCAGCAGCCCACGACAGGGTGTGGGTGAAGAAGCTTTCTTT CASSPRQGVGEEAFF
15 TRBJ2-7 TRBD2 NA TRBV7-2 TGTGCCAGCAGCTGGGGGGGGACTAGCGAGTACGAGCAGTACTTC CASSWGGTSEYEQYF
14 TRBJ1-2 TRBD1 NA TRBV5-4 TGTGCCAGCAGCTTGCGACAGGGAGGCTATGGCTACACCTTC CASSLRQGGYGYTF
14 TRBJ1-2 TRBD1 NA TRBV2 TGTGCCAGCAGCGGGGCAGGGGGGCTCTATGGCTACACCTTC CASSGAGGLYGYTF
16 TRBJ1-4 NA NA TRBV19 TGTGCCAGTAGTACAGGACTGATCGGGATAAATGAAAAACTGTTTTTT CASSTGLIGINEKLFF
14 TRBJ2-7 TRBD2 NA TRBV6-5 TGTGCCAGCAGCCCCGGGACTAGTAACTACGAGCAGTACTTC CASSPGTSNYEQYF
15 TRBJ1-1 NA NA TRBV5-4 TGTGCCAGCAGCCTGGCAATGGGCCCGAACACTGAAGCTTTCTTT CASSLAMGPNTEAFF
12 TRBJ2-7 NA NA TRBV7-2 TGTGCCAGCAGCTTTACGGGGTTCGAGCAGTACTTC CASSFTGFEQYF